This TCR beta chain appears in the sequencing data of a study of cytomegalovirus exposure and HLA in healthy donors. This clone was counted a few times. Its antigen is not identified. Findings and limits, study-wide: Follow-up analysis found HLA locus-dependent TCR association rates, highest for DRB1 and lowest for HLA-C. In a later analysis, at a false discovery rate of 0.05, approximately 16,000 TCR beta sequences were associated with HLA alleles.

Vbeta (60) and Jbeta (13) primers were used in the PCR. The table came from immunoSEQ multiplex PCR; TCRdb's copy has only in-frame clones and leaves some out. The data show under 200,000 clones, roughly 13% seen once. The clonotype was recovered from a man aged 45 to 65 in good health and CMV-seropositive. Sequencing input: PBMCs.

Here the CDR3 reads CSTQRTSTDTQYF. As DNA, the CDR3 is TGCAGCACCCAGAGGACTAGCACAGATACGCAGTATTTT. The chain couples TRBV29-1 to TRBJ2-3, with D possibly matching TRBD2 (5 bases). The CDR3 has 13 amino acids. CDR1 and CDR2 from the germline V gene are SQVTM and ANQGSEA. V was shortened by 8 bases and J by 0 bases, with 12 bases between the two germline ends.